This T cell receptor (beta chain) appears in the sequencing data of a study of shared clonotypes between healthy human individuals. General observations from the study: Non-shared clonotypes were found to have lower generation probabilities than the clonotypes that were shared by all four of the sorted-subset donors.

The germline V gene has CDR1 MDHEN and CDR2 SYDVKM. The CDR3 is made up of 14 amino acids. Between the trimmed V and J ends, which lost 3 bases and 0 bases, there was a span of 7 bases. The authors ran the assay at deep level. Using immunoSEQ multiplex PCR, the repertoire was profiled, and TCRdb retains in-frame clones only, with some absent. The table lists more than 2 million clones, 85% to 95% of them singletons. Notes on this clone: What it recognizes is unknown.

The TCR comes from a man younger than 35 in good health. This rearrangement joins TRBV28 to TRBJ2-3; D remains unclear. The sample was naive CD4+ T cells sorted from blood. Subset here: CD45RA+ positively selected. The CDR3 reads CASSFVGSTDTQYF. Written as DNA, the CDR3 is TGTGCCAGCAGTTTCGTGGGGAGCACAGATACGCAGTATTTT.